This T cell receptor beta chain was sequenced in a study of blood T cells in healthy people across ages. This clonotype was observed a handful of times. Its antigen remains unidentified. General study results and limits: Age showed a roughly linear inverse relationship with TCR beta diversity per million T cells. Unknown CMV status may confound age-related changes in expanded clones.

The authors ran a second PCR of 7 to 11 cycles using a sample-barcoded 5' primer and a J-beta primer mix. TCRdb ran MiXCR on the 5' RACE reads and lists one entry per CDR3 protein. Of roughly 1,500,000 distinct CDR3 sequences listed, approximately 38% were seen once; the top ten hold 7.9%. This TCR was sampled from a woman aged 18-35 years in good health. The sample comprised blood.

The CDR3, as DNA: TGTGCCATCGGAGGGATCGGCTTTAGGATAGACACCGGGGAGCTGTTTTTT. It specifies CAIGGIGFRIDTGELFF. V gene TRBV15 combines with J gene TRBJ2-2, with D perhaps matching TRBD2 (6 bases). Trimming took 10 bases from V and 3 from J, leaving 24 bases between them. The CDR3 length is 17 residues. From germline, CDR1 is LNHNV and CDR2 YYDKDF (reference sequence).